Shown below are 30 T cell receptor beta chains from a single sample sequenced in a study of T cells after yellow fever vaccination. TCRdb reprocessed the 5' RACE reads via MiXCR and lists one record per CDR3 protein. Among some 110,000 distinct CDR3 sequences listed, 8.4% were seen once. The sequencing used CD8+ T cells sorted from PBMCs, collected 45 days after the yellow fever booster vaccination. The receptor source for this set is a man aged 25 to 40 who received the YFV17D yellow fever vaccine.

This clonotype has a count of ten or more. The rearrangement links TRBV5-1 to TRBJ1-1; D is undetermined. This CDR3 contains 13 residues. V was pared by 2 bases and J by 4 bases, with 9 bases between. CDR1 SGHRS and CDR2 YFSETQ come from the germline V gene. The CDR3 DNA follows: TGCGCCAGCAGCTTCAGGACGGGCACTGAAGCTTTCTTT. It translates to CASSFRTGTEAFF.

This clonotype occurred many times. The V call is TRBV29-1, the J call TRBJ2-1; D not resolved. Germline V lookup: CDR1 SQVTM, CDR2 ANQGSEA. This CDR3 has 16 amino acids. Trimming left V 0 bases short and J 4 bases short, with 16 bases between. The CDR3 reads CSVEDNRRLGYNEQFF. The DNA for the CDR3 is TGCAGCGTTGAAGATAATAGAAGGCTGGGGTACAATGAGCAGTTCTTC.

This clonotype occurred many times. The chain uses TRBV20-1 and TRBJ1-3; D perhaps matches TRBD1 (5 bases). The ends were cut back, 0 bases at V and 6 bases at J, with 9 bases in the middle. The CDR3 has 13 amino acids. Germline values: CDR1 DFQATT, CDR2 SNEGSKA (reference sequence). This CDR3 reads CSARDLGENTIYF. DNA for the CDR3: TGCAGTGCTAGAGATTTGGGGGAAAACACCATATATTTT.

The chain is built from TRBV28 and TRBJ2-6; TRBD1 might be the D (5 bases). V was clipped by 9 bases and J by 8 bases, with 23 bases between them. CDR3 length equals 16 residues. Germline CDR1 MDHEN, CDR2 SYDVKM. The CDR3 DNA sequence: TGTGCCAGTGAGACGAGGTGGGGCGCACTTACCAACGTCCTGACTTTC. Its translation: CASETRWGALTNVLTF.

This clonotype was counted at least ten times. This sequence joins TRBV28 and TRBJ2-3; D unclear. V dropped 4 bases and J dropped 14 bases, with 13 bases sitting between them. CDR3 size: 11 residues. CDR1 and CDR2 (germline): MDHEN, SYDVKM. The CDR3 DNA is TGTGCCAGCAGTTCCTTATCATCAGGGTATTTT. Its protein product is CASSSLSSGYF.

This clonotype has a count of ten or more. This rearrangement joins TRBV6-1 to TRBJ2-7, with D perhaps matching TRBD2 (5 bases). Germline values: CDR1 MNHNS, CDR2 SASEGT. The V and J ends lost 6 bases and 2 bases respectively, with 11 bases between them. This CDR3 is built from 13 residues. CDR3 residues: CASRGVGAYEQYF. The CDR3 DNA reads as TGTGCCAGCAGAGGCGTCGGGGCCTACGAGCAGTACTTC.

This clonotype was observed many times. The chain uses TRBV6-4 and TRBJ1-2; weak D call: TRBD1 (6 bases). The CDR3 is 16 amino acids. Per germline, CDR1 MRHNA and CDR2 SNTAGT. V was cut by 2 bases and J by 4 bases, with 17 bases left in between. The CDR3 is CASSDTPQGPIYGYTF. The CDR3, as DNA: TGTGCCAGCAGTGACACTCCACAGGGACCCATCTATGGCTACACCTTC.

Turning to this clonotype: A single base separates this from a much larger clone, so it may be a read error. The chain's CDR3 is CASSQAQGTFTTF. The CDR3 DNA reads as TGCGCCAGCAGCCAGGCACAGGGAACTTTTACGACCTTC. The genes are TRBV4-3 and TRBJ1-2; D perhaps matches TRBD1 (6 bases). Trimming pared 3 bases from V and 14 bases from J, leaving 19 bases between. CDR3 size: 13 residues. Germline loops: CDR1 LGHNA, CDR2 YSLEER.

Many counts were recorded for this clonotype. For the CDR3, the DNA is TGTGCCAGCAGTTTACAACCCCCCGTAGCGCCCGGGTACGAGCAGTACTTC. Protein sequence: CASSLQPPVAPGYEQYF. V gene TRBV27 combines with J gene TRBJ2-7; TRBD2 might be the D (5 bases). Trimming shortened V by 2 bases and J by 4 bases, and 21 bases separated the two germline ends. The CDR3 is made up of 17 amino acids. Germline V lookup: CDR1 MNHEY, CDR2 SMNVEV (reference sequence).

There are many counts of this clonotype. The chain recombines TRBV3-1 with TRBJ2-1; 7 nucleotides agree with TRBD2. The germline gives CDR1 LGHDT, CDR2 YNNKEL (reference sequence). Germline trimming cut 3 bases from V and 5 bases from J; bases unmatched to any gene: 4. This CDR3 comprises 14 residues. CDR3: CASSQLTSDNEQFF. The CDR3 DNA sequence: TGTGCCAGCAGCCAGTTAACTAGCGACAATGAGCAGTTCTTC.

This clonotype was counted at least ten times. The genes are TRBV28 and TRBJ2-4, with D perhaps being TRBD1 or TRBD2 (5 bases each). In germline, CDR1 is MDHEN, CDR2 SYDVKM. The CDR3 contains 14 residues. The ends were cut back, 4 bases at V and 5 bases at J, with 12 bases in the middle. The CDR3 region is CASSYYGDENIQYF. CDR3 in DNA: TGTGCCAGCAGTTACTATGGGGACGAAAACATTCAGTACTTC.

This clonotype was recorded a few times. The chain links TRBV30 to TRBJ2-1; 9 bases fit TRBD2. The CDR3 contains 14 residues. J lost 4 bases, V lost 3 bases, and 4 bases had no gene match. Looked up from germline, CDR1 is GTSNPN and CDR2 is SVGIG (reference sequence). The CDR3 is CAWSLAGAYNEQFF. The CDR3 DNA reads TGTGCCTGGAGCTTAGCGGGAGCTTACAATGAGCAGTTCTTC.

This clonotype was observed a handful of times. CDR3 DNA: TGCAGTGCTAGTCCTATCGGCCTAGAAGCTTTCTTT. Translated: CSASPIGLEAFF. The gene calls are TRBV20-1 and TRBJ1-1; no reliable D call. This CDR3 has 12 amino acids. V gave up 3 bases and J gave up 8 bases, with 13 bases separating them. Germline CDR1 DFQATT, CDR2 SNEGSKA (reference sequence).

The V and J genes are TRBV5-1 and TRBJ2-2, with D unresolved. The germline V gene has CDR1 SGHRS and CDR2 YFSETQ. Trimming took off 4 bases at V and 6 bases at J, with 13 bases between the two ends. The CDR3 is made up of 14 amino acids. The CDR3 coding sequence is TGCGCCAGCAGCCTTTGGTTGGGTGCCGGGGAGCTGTTTTTT. This codes for CASSLWLGAGELFF.

The chain joins TRBV12-3 or TRBV12-4 to TRBJ1-2; TRBD1 might be the D (5 bases). The CDR3 has 14 amino acids. Between the trimmed V and J ends, which lost 2 bases and 4 bases, there was a span of 11 bases. The CDR3 reads CASSLTGAGYGYTF. The CDR3 DNA is TGTGCCAGCAGTTTAACCGGGGCGGGCTATGGCTACACCTTC.

This clonotype was recorded at least ten times. The CDR3 region is CASSSYLGTTEAFF. The CDR3 coding sequence is TGTGCCAGCAGTTCCTACCTGGGAACTACTGAAGCTTTCTTT. V usage is TRBV6-5 and J usage is TRBJ1-1; D unresolved. CDR1 is MNHEY, CDR2 SVGAGI, per germline. The V and J ends lost 4 bases and 5 bases respectively, with 14 bases between them. The CDR3 runs 14 residues.

Many counts were recorded for this clonotype. V and J are TRBV10-1 and TRBJ1-5, with D hard to call. The germline CDR1 and CDR2 sequences are WNHNN and SYGVQD (reference sequence). CDR3 size: 13 residues. Deletions cut 0 bases from V and 8 bases from J, with 8 bases between. CDR3 nucleotide sequence: TGCGCCAGCAGTGAGTCCTGGAGGAAGCCCCAGCATTTT. Encoded protein: CASSESWRKPQHF.

The table lists this clonotype with a few counts. V and J are TRBV5-6 and TRBJ2-2, with a weak D call TRBD1 (5 bases). The CDR3 covers 15 residues. V was pared by 0 bases and J by 1 base, with 7 bases between. Germline assignment: CDR1 SGHDT and CDR2 YYEEEE. For the CDR3, the DNA is TGTGCCAGCAGCTTGGCCACAGGGAACACCGGGGAGCTGTTTTTT. This codes for CASSLATGNTGELFF.

This clonotype is hyperexpanded within its sample. This sequence joins TRBV29-1 and TRBJ2-7; no clear D. Germline values: CDR1 SQVTM, CDR2 ANQGSEA. With 4 bases removed from V and 0 bases from J, the gap between germline ends came to 10 bases. This CDR3 is 13 amino acids long. The DNA of the CDR3 is TGCAGCGTTGCCAGGCCGAGCTCCTACGAGCAGTACTTC. Translating gives CSVARPSSYEQYF.

This clonotype was seen repeatedly, ten times or more. The chain combines TRBV27 with TRBJ1-6; the D is unclear. This CDR3 region has 16 residues. In germline, CDR1 is MNHEY, CDR2 SMNVEV (reference sequence). V lost 5 bases, J lost 0 bases, and 11 bases lay in between. The DNA for the CDR3 is TGTGCCAGCAGTCCGAGATCTAGCTCCTATAATTCACCCCTCCACTTT. It translates to CASSPRSSSYNSPLHF.

This clonotype was found many times. The genes are TRBV6-2 or TRBV6-3 and TRBJ2-7; 9 bases agree with TRBD2. After removal of 0 bases from V and 2 bases from J, the junction contained 5 bases not matched to a gene. Germline loops: CDR1 MNHEY, CDR2 SVGEGT. The CDR3 runs to 16 residues. The DNA for the CDR3 is TGTGCCAGCAGTTACTCCACGCGGGAGGGTACCTACGAGCAGTACTTC. It specifies CASSYSTREGTYEQYF.

At least ten counts were recorded for this clonotype. This rearrangement joins TRBV13 to TRBJ1-2, with D possibly TRBD1 on 5 matching bases. CDR3 length equals 14 residues. The germline V gene has CDR1 PRHDT and CDR2 FYEKMQ (reference sequence). Trimming cost V 5 bases and J 8 bases, with 18 bases left between them. CDR3 nucleotide sequence: TGTGCCAGCAGCATCCGGACACTACCGTACGGCTACACCTTC. Translating it yields CASSIRTLPYGYTF.

There are many counts of this clonotype. The chain recombines TRBV6-2 or TRBV6-3 with TRBJ2-2; D unclear. The CDR3 sequence is 10 residues long. Germline CDR1 is MNHEY and CDR2 is SVGEGT. Trimming took off 6 bases at V and 7 bases at J, with 3 bases between the two ends. CDR3 sequence reads: CASRDGELFF. CDR3 nucleotides: TGTGCCAGCAGGGACGGGGAGCTGTTTTTT.

This clonotype was detected ten times or more. J is TRBJ1-5 and V is TRBV6-2 or TRBV6-3; 7 bases fit TRBD1. This CDR3 region has 14 residues. Germline values: CDR1 MNHEY, CDR2 SVGEGT. V lost 5 bases to trimming and J lost 5 bases; unmatched junction nucleotides: 6. The CDR3 is CASSKQGFYQPQHF. For the CDR3, the DNA is TGTGCCAGCAGTAAACAGGGGTTCTATCAGCCCCAGCATTTT.

This clonotype was found many times. The J gene is TRBJ2-3, the V gene TRBV12-5, with 9 positions matching TRBD2. J was trimmed by 2 bases and V by 5 bases; bases with no gene match: 5. Germline CDR1 LGHNT, CDR2 FRNRAP. CDR3 length: 15 residues. The CDR3 nucleotides are TGTGCTAGTGGTCTGACTAGCGGCTACACAGATACGCAGTATTTT. It codes for CASGLTSGYTDTQYF.

This chain connects TRBV27 to TRBJ1-5; D not certain. The length of the CDR3 is 14 residues. The ends were cut back, 0 bases at V and 4 bases at J, with 7 bases in the middle. Per the germline V gene, CDR1 is MNHEY and CDR2 is SMNVEV (reference sequence). The CDR3 coding sequence is TGTGCCAGCAGTTTATCGTCCACAAATCAGCCCCAGCATTTT. Its translation: CASSLSSTNQPQHF.

The chain joins TRBV7-2 to TRBJ1-5; D unclear. Deletions cut 4 bases from V and 5 bases from J, with 6 bases between. The germline V gene encodes CDR1 SGHTA and CDR2 FQGNSA. The CDR3 loop spans 12 amino acids. The CDR3: CASSSTDQPQHF. Here the CDR3 DNA reads TGTGCCAGCAGCTCCACAGATCAGCCCCAGCATTTT.

This clonotype has at least ten counts. This chain links TRBV6-5 with TRBJ2-1; the D gene is possibly TRBD2 (5 bases). Germline V gene data show CDR1 as MNHEY and CDR2 as SVGAGI. There are 10 residues in the CDR3. V was clipped by 8 bases and J by 9 bases, with 8 bases between them. The CDR3 DNA follows: TGTGCCAGCGGAGAGGGTGAGCAGTTCTTC. This encodes CASGEGEQFF.

This clonotype appeared many times. The chain uses TRBV7-9 and TRBJ1-2; D gene uncertain. The V and J ends lost 11 bases and 1 base respectively, with 17 bases between them. The CDR3 runs to 14 residues. Germline-derived CDR1 and CDR2 are SEHNR and FQNEAQ (reference sequence). This chain's CDR3 is CAGGSAGGNYGYTF. CDR3 DNA: TGTGCCGGCGGAAGTGCGGGCGGTAACTATGGCTACACCTTC.

In this sample, this clonotype turned up once. The chain combines TRBV7-8 with TRBJ2-7; D unresolved. Germline CDR1 and CDR2: SGHVS and FQNEAQ. With 5 bases removed from V and 3 bases from J, the gap between germline ends came to 17 bases. The CDR3 loop spans 15 amino acids. The CDR3: CASSPPPTNFYEQYF. The CDR3 nucleotides read TGTGCCAGCAGCCCTCCTCCGACAAACTTCTACGAGCAGTACTTC.